The entry below gives a single T cell receptor (beta chain) sequence along with its context. Generated by immunoSEQ multiplex PCR, the TCRdb table keeps only in-frame clones and is missing some. The sample includes 100,000 to 150,000 clones, around nine tenths of them seen just once. These data belong to a study of PD-1 blockade in mismatch repair-deficient tumors. The TCR-sequenced patients were a few responders to pembrolizumab. CDR1 is MNHEY and CDR2 is SVGAGI in the germline V gene. V was pared by 0 bases and J by 1 base, with 13 bases between. The CDR3 is 16 amino acids. The input for sequencing was peripheral blood, taken approximately 72 weeks after starting pembrolizumab. The TCR was taken from an adult with mismatch repair-deficient cancer. The chain carries TRBV6-5 and TRBJ2-7; D possibly matches TRBD1 or TRBD2 (6 bases each). The CDR3 here is CASSYSLGGSSYEQYF. In DNA, the CDR3 is TGTGCCAGCAGTTACTCCCTCGGGGGCAGTTCCTACGAGCAGTACTTC.